Listed here are 24 T cell receptor beta chains from one sample, sequenced in a study of cytomegalovirus exposure and HLA in healthy donors. A multiplex PCR was run with 60 Vbeta primers and 13 Jbeta primers. Produced via immunoSEQ multiplex PCR; TCRdb's table is partial and in-frame only. The sample shows around 120,000 clones, about 76% of them seen only once. Sample: PBMCs. These receptor sequences come from a woman between 25 and 40 years old in good health and CMV-seronegative.

This chain connects TRBV7-9 to TRBJ1-1; D unresolved. This CDR3 contains 14 residues. Trimming took 2 bases from V and 4 from J, leaving 11 bases between them. Per germline, CDR1 SEHNR and CDR2 FQNEAQ (reference sequence). CDR3 nucleotides: TGTGCCAGCAGCTTATCACTCGCGAGCACTGAAGCTTTCTTT. Translating gives CASSLSLASTEAFF.

The rearrangement joins TRBV10-1 to TRBJ2-1; D is possibly TRBD1 (5 bases). The CDR3 runs to 13 residues. Between the trimmed V and J ends, which lost 3 bases and 9 bases, there was a span of 12 bases. Germline CDR1 is WNHNN and CDR2 is SYGVQD (reference sequence). The DNA for the CDR3 is TGCGCCAGCAGTGAAGTTCAGGGTGGTGAGCAGTTCTTC. This gives the protein CASSEVQGGEQFF.

This clone was detected a few times. The V and J genes are TRBV30 and TRBJ2-7, with a possible D match to TRBD2 (5 bases). The CDR3 length is 12 residues. CDR1 is GTSNPN, CDR2 SVGIG, per germline (reference sequence). Trimming took off 7 bases at V and 5 bases at J, with 15 bases between the two ends. The CDR3, as DNA: TGTGCCTTGGGAGAGTTTGTAAACGAGCAGTACTTC. Translation: CALGEFVNEQYF.

This chain joins TRBV28 and TRBJ1-2, with 8 bases aligning to TRBD1. The length of the CDR3 is 13 residues. The V gene's germline CDR1 is MDHEN and CDR2 SYDVKM. V dropped 5 bases and J dropped 4; count of bases not matched to a gene: 3. This CDR3 is CASSPGTGYGYTF. In nucleotides, the CDR3 is TGTGCCAGCAGTCCCGGGACAGGCTATGGCTACACCTTC.

The chain uses TRBV28 and TRBJ2-1; the match to TRBD2 covers 11 bases. Germline CDR1 reads MDHEN; CDR2 reads SYDVKM. With 4 bases clipped from V and 6 bases from J, the junction kept 5 bases outside the gene matches. This CDR3 comprises 15 residues. CDR3 DNA: TGTGCCAGCAGTTCACTAGCGGGAGTTCGCAATGAGCAGTTCTTC. This sequence encodes CASSSLAGVRNEQFF.

This clone was counted between two and nine times. V and J are TRBV5-1 and TRBJ2-1, with 14 bases fitting TRBD2. Germline V gives CDR1 SGHRS, CDR2 YFSETQ. Germline trimming cut 4 bases from V and 4 bases from J; bases unmatched to any gene: 4. CDR3 size: 16 residues. CDR3 residues: CASSTGLAGVYNEQFF. CDR3 sequence (DNA): TGCGCCAGCAGCACGGGACTAGCGGGAGTTTACAATGAGCAGTTCTTC.

V gene TRBV2 combines with J gene TRBJ2-7, with D possibly TRBD1 on 6 matching bases. The CDR3 consists of 15 residues. V was cut by 4 bases and J by 1 base, with 14 bases left in between. The germline CDR1 and CDR2 sequences are SNHLY and FYNNEI. CDR3 nucleotides: TGTGCCAGCAGTGGAGAGACAGGCGGGTCCTACGAGCAGTACTTC. Translating it yields CASSGETGGSYEQYF.

The genes are TRBV7-2 and TRBJ2-2, with 11 bases identical to TRBD1. V trimming: 5 bases; J trimming: 2 bases; junction bases outside the gene matches: 1. The V gene's germline CDR1 is SGHTA and CDR2 FQGNSA. There are 15 residues in the CDR3. For the CDR3, the DNA is TGTGCCAGCAGCGGACAGGGGGCAAACACCGGGGAGCTGTTTTTT. This translates into CASSGQGANTGELFF.

CDR3 bases: TGCGCCAGCAGCCAGCCCGGGACAGAGAAAGATGGCTACACCTTC. Translated, it gives CASSQPGTEKDGYTF. V gene TRBV4-1 combines with J gene TRBJ1-2; 7 nucleotides line up with TRBD1. The CDR3 contains 15 residues. Germline V gives CDR1 MGHRA, CDR2 YSYEKL. V was clipped by 3 bases and J by 6 bases; unmatched bases: 10.

The rearrangement joins TRBV7-9 to TRBJ2-7; TRBD2 matches 8 bases. The J segment lost 2 bases and the V segment lost 5 bases, leaving 11 bases of the junction unmatched. The germline V gene encodes CDR1 SEHNR and CDR2 FQNEAQ (reference sequence). The length of the CDR3 is 16 residues. CDR3 bases: TGTGCCAGCAGCGGAGCACCGGGGGGGAACGCCTACGAGCAGTACTTC. Its translation is CASSGAPGGNAYEQYF.

This clone was observed a single time. V and J are TRBV5-1 and TRBJ2-2; the match to TRBD2 covers 7 bases. CDR3 size: 17 residues. The V and J ends lost 0 bases and 2 bases, in that order; junction bases with no gene match: 7. Germline V gives CDR1 SGHRS, CDR2 YFSETQ. The CDR3 DNA reads as TGCGCCAGCAGCTTGGCTCGGGGACTACCAAACACCGGGGAGCTGTTTTTT. This gives the protein CASSLARGLPNTGELFF.

The genes are TRBV28 and TRBJ2-3; D gene unclear. CDR3 length equals 11 residues. Germline V gene sequence: CDR1 MDHEN, CDR2 SYDVKM. V was shortened by 6 bases and J by 6 bases, with 7 bases between the two germline ends. The CDR3 region is CASSSRDTQYF. Here the CDR3 DNA reads TGTGCCAGCAGCTCCAGGGATACGCAGTATTTT.

The CDR3 sequence is CASSQDYDGGVGGYTF. The CDR3 DNA follows: TGCGCCAGCAGCCAAGATTATGATGGGGGGGTGGGTGGCTACACCTTC. The V call is TRBV4-3, the J call TRBJ1-2, with D possibly matching TRBD1 (5 bases). The germline CDR1 and CDR2 sequences are LGHNA and YSLEER. CDR3 length: 16 residues. The V gene lost 0 bases and the J gene lost 7 bases, with 18 bases spanning the gap.

This chain joins TRBV27 and TRBJ1-1, with D maybe TRBD1 (6 bases). Trimming took off 5 bases at V and 7 bases at J, with 11 bases between the two ends. Germline values: CDR1 MNHEY, CDR2 SMNVEV (reference sequence). The CDR3 has 12 amino acids. The CDR3 DNA reads as TGTGCCAGCAGTCCTTGGACAGATGAAGCTTTCTTT. It specifies CASSPWTDEAFF.

This rearrangement joins TRBV5-1 to TRBJ2-7, with 11 bases identical to TRBD2. This CDR3 spans 16 amino acids. CDR1 and CDR2 (germline): SGHRS, YFSETQ. Trimming took 4 bases from V and 1 from J; bases not matched to a gene: 7. CDR3 bases: TGCGCCAGCAGCGCGATTACTAGCGGGAGTTCCTACGAGCAGTACTTC. Its protein is CASSAITSGSSYEQYF. Using reference TRBV5-1 and TRBJ2-7 for the parts outside the CDR3, the full variable domain is KAGVTQTPRYLIKTRGQQVTLSCSPISGHRSVSWYQQTPGQGLQFLFEYFSETQRNKGNFPGRFSGRQFSNSRSEMNVSTLELGDSALYLCASSAITSGSSYEQYFGPGTRLTVT.

This clone was counted once. Its ends do not fully match the called genes, so a read error is possible. J is TRBJ2-7 and V is TRBV7-2; a weak D match, TRBD2 (5 bases). Germline CDR1 SGHTA, CDR2 FQGNSA. The CDR3 totals 14 residues. This chain's CDR3 is CASSLAVNSYEQYF. Here the CDR3 DNA reads TGTGCCAGCAGCCTAGCCGTAAACTCCTACGAGCAGTACTTC.

This clone was found a few times. This chain links TRBV7-9 with TRBJ2-7, with TRBD1 matching over 7 bases. The length of the CDR3 is 16 residues. Germline values: CDR1 SEHNR, CDR2 FQNEAQ (reference sequence). The CDR3 loop is CSTTLRDREGIYEQYF. CDR3 nucleotides: TGTTCCACCACGCTTAGAGACAGGGAAGGGATCTACGAGCAGTACTTC.

The chain has TRBV6-1 and TRBJ1-5; no firm D call. Germline CDR1 reads MNHNS; CDR2 reads SASEGT. V lost 5 bases and J 4 bases, leaving 12 bases between the germline ends. The CDR3 consists of 14 residues. The CDR3 region is CASSQNPINQPQHF. In DNA, the CDR3 is TGTGCCAGCAGTCAGAATCCGATAAATCAGCCCCAGCATTTT.

The rearrangement joins TRBV5-4 to TRBJ2-5; 13 bases agree with TRBD2. The J call may be wrong; the DNA end is better matched by TRBJ2-7. The V gene's germline CDR1 is SGHNT and CDR2 YYREEE (reference sequence). This CDR3 is 16 amino acids long. This CDR3 is CASSTGTSGIIYEQYF. The CDR3 DNA sequence: TGTGCCAGCAGCACCGGGACTAGCGGGATTATCTACGAGCAGTACTTC.

The chain is built from TRBV5-4 and TRBJ2-7; 7 nucleotides agree with TRBD1. J gave up 4 bases and V 0 bases, and 7 bases lay outside the gene matches. Germline assignment: CDR1 SGHNT and CDR2 YYREEE (reference sequence). The CDR3 has 15 amino acids. As DNA, the CDR3 is TGTGCCAGCAGCTTGGATAGGGGGCGCGAGTACGAGCAGTACTTC. Translated, it gives CASSLDRGREYEQYF.

This clone has a single count. The J gene is TRBJ2-3, the V gene TRBV15, with 11 bases fitting TRBD2. The CDR3 is 16 residues long. Per germline, CDR1 LNHNV and CDR2 YYDKDF (reference sequence). V was pared by 5 bases and J by 4 bases, with 8 bases of the junction left unmatched. The CDR3 DNA follows: TGTGCCACCAGCCGGGCCTTACTAGCGGGAGCAGATACGCAGTATTTT. This codes for CATSRALLAGADTQYF.

The chain employs TRBV7-6 and TRBJ1-2; 11 positions agree with TRBD1. The CDR3 runs 16 residues. After removal of 5 bases from V and 7 bases from J, the junction contained 12 bases not matched to a gene. Germline values: CDR1 SGHVS, CDR2 FNYEAQ. In nucleotides, the CDR3 is TGTGCCAGCAGCCCCGACGGATGGACAGGGGGCGGTGGCTACACCTTC. Its translation: CASSPDGWTGGGGYTF.

The V call is TRBV6-5, the J call TRBJ2-5; TRBD2 agrees at 10 bases. V lost 0 bases, J lost 5 bases, and 3 bases stayed unmatched. Germline CDR1 and CDR2: MNHEY and SVGAGI. The CDR3 has 15 amino acids. DNA for the CDR3: TGTGCCAGCAGTTACTCGTTAGCGGGAGGTGAGACCCAGTACTTC. This encodes CASSYSLAGGETQYF.

The J gene is TRBJ2-5, the V gene TRBV5-8, with D tentatively TRBD1 (6 bases). The ends were cut back, 2 bases at V and 2 bases at J, with 13 bases in the middle. Germline CDR1 and CDR2: SGHTS and YDEGEE. This CDR3 spans 15 amino acids. The CDR3: CASSLGPQGQETQYF. The CDR3 DNA reads TGTGCCAGCAGCTTAGGTCCACAGGGTCAAGAGACCCAGTACTTC.